The 27 T cell receptor beta chains presented below share a single source sample, sequenced in a study of blood T cell repertoires in COVID-19. The assay was immunoSEQ multiplex PCR, and TCRdb's table has in-frame clones only and misses some. This table holds about 240,000 clones, approximately 83% found once. Sequenced sample: peripheral blood. The receptors here all came from a human donor in a cohort sampled during active COVID-19.

The chain employs TRBV10-2 and TRBJ2-5; tentatively, D is TRBD2 (6 bases). Between the trimmed V and J ends, which lost 0 bases and 5 bases, there was a span of 16 bases. The CDR3 loop spans 16 amino acids. Germline values: CDR1 WSHSY, CDR2 SAAADI. CDR3 DNA sequence: TGCGCCAGCAGTGAGTCTGAAAAAGGAGGGCGGGAGACCCAGTACTTC. This codes for CASSESEKGGRETQYF.

The chain couples TRBV28 to TRBJ1-1; D remains ambiguous. The V end lost 7 bases, the J end lost 0 bases, and 21 bases lay between the germline ends. The CDR3 runs 17 residues. The germline gives CDR1 MDHEN, CDR2 SYDVKM. CDR3 in DNA: TGTGCCAGCACCCGAGGGAGACGAACTTTTATGAACACTGAAGCTTTCTTT. Amino acids: CASTRGRRTFMNTEAFF.

The genes are TRBV14 and TRBJ1-2; 9 bases line up with TRBD1. This CDR3 is built from 15 residues. The V and J ends lost 4 bases and 7 bases, in that order; junction bases with no gene match: 10. From germline, CDR1 is SGHDN and CDR2 FVKESK. The chain's CDR3 is CASSPRGQGIPGYTF. The CDR3 DNA reads as TGTGCCAGCAGCCCTCGGGGACAGGGAATCCCTGGCTACACCTTC.

J is TRBJ1-3 and V is TRBV9, with D perhaps TRBD1 (5 bases). The CDR3 covers 14 residues. Germline values: CDR1 SGDLS, CDR2 YYNGEE. V was trimmed by 5 bases and J by 2 bases, leaving 11 bases between them. In DNA form, the CDR3 reads TGTGCCAGCAGTGGGGCGGGGACTGGAAACACCATATATTTT. It yields the protein CASSGAGTGNTIYF.

The chain links TRBV18 to TRBJ2-7; tentatively, D is TRBD2 (7 bases). Trimming removed 4 bases at V and 6 bases at J, with 16 bases between. From germline, CDR1 is KGHSH and CDR2 LQKENI. This CDR3 contains 14 residues. As DNA, the CDR3 is TGTGCCAGCTCACTCCCCGGGGGGCTGGGCGAGCAGTACTTC. Translation gives CASSLPGGLGEQYF.

The genes are TRBV27 and TRBJ2-1; 12 positions agree with TRBD1. Germline V gene lookup returns CDR1 MNHEY and CDR2 SMNVEV (reference sequence). V shed 7 bases, J shed 6 bases, and the junction held 13 bases outside the gene matches. This CDR3 has 17 amino acids. The CDR3 sequence: CASTLAPMGQGANEQFF. The DNA of the CDR3 is TGTGCCAGCACTTTGGCTCCGATGGGACAGGGGGCCAATGAGCAGTTCTTC.

This chain links TRBV6-5 with TRBJ2-7, with TRBD2 identical over 11 bases. Germline CDR1 and CDR2: MNHEY and SVGAGI. V shed 2 bases, J shed 0 bases, and the junction held 0 bases outside the gene matches. The CDR3 covers 15 residues. CDR3 region: CASSYGLAGSYEQYF. Here the CDR3 DNA reads TGTGCCAGCAGTTACGGACTAGCGGGCTCCTACGAGCAGTACTTC.

This clone was detected a few times. The chain links TRBV5-1 to TRBJ1-2; possible D gene TRBD1, 5 bases. Germline CDR1 SGHRS, CDR2 YFSETQ. The CDR3 has 13 amino acids. Trimming removed 2 bases from V and 6 bases from J, with 11 bases in between. CDR3 sequence: CASSLSGRDGYTF. The CDR3 DNA sequence: TGCGCCAGCAGCTTATCAGGGAGGGATGGCTACACCTTC.

The chain links TRBV11-2 to TRBJ2-1; no clear D. With 2 bases removed from V and 5 bases from J, the gap between germline ends came to 10 bases. There are 14 residues in the CDR3. Germline V CDR1 and CDR2: SGHAT, FQNNGV. The CDR3: CASSLSLRDNEQFF. As DNA, the CDR3 is TGTGCCAGCAGCTTAAGCCTAAGAGACAATGAGCAGTTCTTC.

The chain couples TRBV3-1 (or the pseudogene TRBV3-2) to TRBJ2-7; 12 bases fit TRBD2. There are 17 residues in the CDR3. V dropped 0 bases and J dropped 6; count of bases not matched to a gene: 9. Germline V gene data show CDR1 as LGHDT and CDR2 as YNNKEL (reference sequence). This CDR3 reads CASSQEGRLAGVGEQYF. In DNA, the CDR3 is TGTGCCAGCAGCCAAGAGGGCCGACTAGCGGGAGTAGGCGAGCAGTACTTC.

The chain combines TRBV5-1 with TRBJ2-5; tentative D call: TRBD2 (7 bases). The V end lost 4 bases, the J end lost 5 bases, and 15 bases lay between the germline ends. There are 14 residues in the CDR3. Germline CDR1 SGHRS, CDR2 YFSETQ. CDR3: CASSQWGGRETQYF. The CDR3 nucleotides read TGCGCCAGCAGCCAGTGGGGGGGCCGGGAGACCCAGTACTTC. Full variable domain (missing parts from reference TRBV5-1 and TRBJ2-5): KAGVTQTPRYLIKTRGQQVTLSCSPISGHRSVSWYQQTPGQGLQFLFEYFSETQRNKGNFPGRFSGRQFSNSRSEMNVSTLELGDSALYLCASSQWGGRETQYFGPGTRLLVL.

The rearrangement joins TRBV25-1 to TRBJ1-4; 7 bases are a match to TRBD1. Germline V CDR1 and CDR2: MGHDK, SYGVNS. The V gene end was trimmed by 2 bases and the J gene end by 8 bases; junction bases not matched to a gene: 8. The CDR3 spans 15 residues. CDR3 nucleotides: TGTGCCAGCAGTGAAACTGGCAGGGGGACCGAAAAACTGTTTTTT. Translating it yields CASSETGRGTEKLFF.

This clone was detected once. The chain links TRBV9 to TRBJ1-2, with TRBD1 identical over 9 bases. Trimming at V came to 4 bases and at J to 6 bases, leaving 7 bases not matched to a gene. The germline V gene has CDR1 SGDLS and CDR2 YYNGEE. This CDR3 region has 14 residues. The DNA of the CDR3 is TGTGCCAGCAGCTCGCAACAGGGGGCAGATGGCTACACCTTC. Encoded protein: CASSSQQGADGYTF.

The rearrangement uses TRBV27 and TRBJ1-6, with unresolved D. Between the trimmed V and J ends, which lost 1 base and 6 bases, there was a span of 4 bases. The CDR3 has 13 amino acids. Germline CDR1 MNHEY, CDR2 SMNVEV (reference sequence). The CDR3: CASSLFRNSPLHF. CDR3 nucleotide sequence: TGTGCCAGCAGTTTATTTCGTAATTCACCCCTCCACTTT.

The chain carries TRBV19 and TRBJ2-3; 8 nucleotides agree with TRBD1. The CDR3 length is 14 residues. Losses at the gene ends were 4 bases for V and 6 bases for J; bases not matched to a gene: 6. The germline V gene encodes CDR1 LNHDA and CDR2 SQIVND (reference sequence). The CDR3 bases are TGTGCCAGTAGTAGCAGGGGGCGCTGGGATACGCAGTATTTT. As protein: CASSSRGRWDTQYF.

The chain recombines TRBV9 with TRBJ2-3, with D unresolved. The CDR3 runs to 13 residues. Trimming removed 4 bases at V and 9 bases at J, with 15 bases between. Per germline, CDR1 SGDLS and CDR2 YYNGEE. CDR3 residues: CASSPGPGLTQYF. CDR3 bases: TGTGCCAGCAGCCCAGGTCCCGGTTTAACGCAGTATTTT.

The chain uses TRBV3-1 (or the pseudogene TRBV3-2) and TRBJ1-1, with a possible D match to TRBD1 (5 bases). V was pared by 2 bases and J by 5 bases, with 9 bases between. The CDR3 loop spans 13 amino acids. Germline lookup yields CDR1 LGHDT and CDR2 YNNKEL (reference sequence). The CDR3 sequence: CASSQWGRTEAFF. Here the CDR3 DNA reads TGTGCCAGCAGCCAATGGGGGAGGACTGAAGCTTTCTTT.

The V call is TRBV7-3, the J call TRBJ1-1; D call uncertain. Trimming removed 5 bases at V and 0 bases at J, with 7 bases between. This CDR3 contains 13 residues. Germline CDR1 SGHTA, CDR2 FQGTGA. The CDR3, as DNA: TGTGCCAGCAGCCCTCAGGTGAACACTGAAGCTTTCTTT. This sequence encodes CASSPQVNTEAFF.

V usage is TRBV24-1 and J usage is TRBJ2-2, with 8 bases aligning to TRBD1. V lost 10 bases, J lost 5 bases, and 5 bases stayed unmatched. The CDR3 has 13 residues. The germline V gene encodes CDR1 KGHDR and CDR2 SFDVKD. The chain's CDR3 is CATGQGGTGELFF. Written as DNA, the CDR3 is TGTGCCACTGGACAGGGAGGAACCGGGGAGCTGTTTTTT.

In nucleotides, the CDR3 is TGTGCCAGCAGTTTAACAGGGGCGGCTAACTATGGCTACACCTTC. Translating gives CASSLTGAANYGYTF. The chain employs TRBV27 and TRBJ1-2; 7 bases are a match to TRBD1. Germline lookup yields CDR1 MNHEY and CDR2 SMNVEV (reference sequence). With 2 bases clipped from V and 0 bases from J, the junction kept 3 bases outside the gene matches. The CDR3 sequence is 15 residues long.

The table lists this clone with many counts. The V gene is TRBV20-1, the J gene TRBJ1-2, with TRBD1 as a possible D gene (5 bases). The V gene lost 7 bases and the J gene lost 3 bases, with 9 bases spanning the gap. The CDR3 is 11 residues long. Per germline, CDR1 DFQATT and CDR2 SNEGSKA (reference sequence). As DNA, the CDR3 is TGCAGTGTAGGGGAAGACTATGGCTACACCTTC. Its translation is CSVGEDYGYTF.

The rearrangement links TRBV24-1 to TRBJ2-1; 13 bases line up with TRBD2. The CDR3 is 17 amino acids. With 3 bases clipped from V and 7 bases from J, the junction kept 8 bases outside the gene matches. Per the germline V gene, CDR1 is KGHDR and CDR2 is SFDVKD. CDR3 coding DNA: TGTGCCACCAGTGATCCCTCCGGGACTAGCGGGAAAAATGAGCAGTTCTTC. It is translated as CATSDPSGTSGKNEQFF.

The chain carries TRBV9 and TRBJ1-6; D remains ambiguous. With 5 bases removed from V and 10 bases from J, the gap between germline ends came to 10 bases. This CDR3 spans 12 amino acids. Looked up from germline, CDR1 is SGDLS and CDR2 is YYNGEE. The CDR3 sequence is CASSGEGSPLHF. The CDR3 bases are TGTGCCAGCAGTGGGGAGGGATCACCCCTCCACTTT.

The CDR3 loop is CASRADRSLQETQYF. CDR3 nucleotide sequence: TGTGCCAGCAGAGCGGACAGAAGTTTACAAGAGACCCAGTACTTC. The rearrangement joins TRBV5-5 to TRBJ2-5, with D possibly being TRBD1 (6 bases). This CDR3 is 15 amino acids long. CDR1 SGHKS and CDR2 YYEKEE come from the germline V gene (reference sequence). Trimming stripped 5 bases from V and 2 bases from J, with 16 bases between. Full variable domain (remainder filled in from reference TRBV5-5 and TRBJ2-5): DAGVTQSPTHLIKTRGQQVTLRCSPISGHKSVSWYQQVLGQGPQFIFQYYEKEERGRGNFPDRFSARQFPNYSSELNVNALLLGDSALYLCASRADRSLQETQYFGPGTRLLVL.

This clone was seen once. The chain employs TRBV12-3 or TRBV12-4 and TRBJ1-1; D uncertain. The V end lost 3 bases, the J end lost 1 base, and 6 bases lay between the germline ends. The CDR3 covers 13 residues. The CDR3 spells CASSLYRNTEAFF. The CDR3 region has the DNA TGTGCCAGCAGTTTGTACAGGAACACTGAAGCTTTCTTT.

The chain recombines TRBV28 with TRBJ1-2; D possibly corresponds to TRBD1 (5 bases). This CDR3 has 11 amino acids. Deletions cut 3 bases from V and 14 bases from J, with 13 bases between. Germline V gene data show CDR1 as MDHEN and CDR2 as SYDVKM. The CDR3 coding sequence is TGTGCCAGCAGTTTCAAAGGGGATGCGACCTTC. Its translation is CASSFKGDATF.

The chain recombines TRBV7-3 with TRBJ2-1; 8 positions agree with TRBD2. V trimming: 1 base; J trimming: 8 bases; junction bases outside the gene matches: 7. The CDR3 length is 15 residues. Looked up from germline, CDR1 is SGHTA and CDR2 is FQGTGA. The CDR3 bases are TGTGCCAGCAGCTTAAGCGGGGGGCCTAGGGATGAGCAGTTCTTC. It codes for CASSLSGGPRDEQFF.